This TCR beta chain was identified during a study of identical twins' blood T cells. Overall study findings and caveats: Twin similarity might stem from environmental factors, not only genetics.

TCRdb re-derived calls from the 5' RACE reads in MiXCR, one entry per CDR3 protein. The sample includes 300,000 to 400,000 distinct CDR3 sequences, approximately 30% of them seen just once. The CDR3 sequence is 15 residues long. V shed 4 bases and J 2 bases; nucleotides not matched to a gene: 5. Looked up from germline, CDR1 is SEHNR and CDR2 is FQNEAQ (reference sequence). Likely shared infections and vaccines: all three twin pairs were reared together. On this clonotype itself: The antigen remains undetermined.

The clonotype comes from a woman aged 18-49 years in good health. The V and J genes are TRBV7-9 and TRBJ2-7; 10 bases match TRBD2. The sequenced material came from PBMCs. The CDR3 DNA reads TGTGCCAGCAGCTCCTTTAGCGGGGGGACCTACGAGCAGTACTTC. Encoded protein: CASSSFSGGTYEQYF.